The entry that follows covers one T cell receptor (beta chain) sequence. Its antigen is undetermined. The CDR3 contains 17 residues. Per the germline V gene, CDR1 is SEHNR and CDR2 is FQNEAQ (reference sequence). V lost 1 base, J lost 1 base, and 15 bases lay in between. As part of library construction, unique molecular identifiers were attached to individual cDNA molecules. Each CDR3 protein is one row after TCRdb ran MiXCR on the 5' RACE reads. Among tens of thousands of distinct CDR3 sequences listed, about 14% were seen once. The sample originates from a study of early T cells in non-severe SARS-CoV-2 infection. Study-level background: Chains were not paired, and sequencing was done on bulk RNA from unsorted whole blood.

Overall study results and limits: Database matching using VDJdb favored anti-spike CD8 responses, with private and CD4 specificities left missing.

This TCR came from an adult who was a healthcare worker with PCR-confirmed SARS-CoV-2 infection or an uninfected control (not recorded which). This chain uses TRBV7-9 with TRBJ2-3, with D maybe TRBD1 (7 bases). Sequences were derived from whole blood, sampled at baseline. In DNA, the CDR3 is TGTGCCAGCAGCTTAGGGGCAGGGGGAGGAGGCACAGATACGCAGTATTTT. The encoded protein is CASSLGAGGGGTDTQYF.